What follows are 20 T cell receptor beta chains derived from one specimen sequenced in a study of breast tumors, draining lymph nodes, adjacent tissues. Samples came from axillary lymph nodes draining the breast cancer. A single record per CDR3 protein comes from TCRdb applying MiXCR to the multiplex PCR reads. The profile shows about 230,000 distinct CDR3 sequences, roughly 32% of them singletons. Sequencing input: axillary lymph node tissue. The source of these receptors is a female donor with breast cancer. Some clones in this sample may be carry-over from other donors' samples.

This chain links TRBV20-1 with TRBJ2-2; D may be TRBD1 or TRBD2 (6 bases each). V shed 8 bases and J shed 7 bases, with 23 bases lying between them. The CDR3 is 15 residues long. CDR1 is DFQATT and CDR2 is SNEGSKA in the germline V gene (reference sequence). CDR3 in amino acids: CSWPGAEGGIGELFF. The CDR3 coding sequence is TGCAGTTGGCCGGGAGCGGAAGGGGGGATCGGGGAGCTGTTTTTT.

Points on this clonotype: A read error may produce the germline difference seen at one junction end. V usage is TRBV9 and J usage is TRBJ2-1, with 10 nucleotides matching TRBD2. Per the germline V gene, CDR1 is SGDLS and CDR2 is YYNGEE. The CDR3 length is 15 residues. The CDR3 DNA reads TGTGCCAACAGGGGTGGGACTAGCGAGAACAATGAGCGGTTCTTC. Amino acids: CANRGGTSENNERFF.

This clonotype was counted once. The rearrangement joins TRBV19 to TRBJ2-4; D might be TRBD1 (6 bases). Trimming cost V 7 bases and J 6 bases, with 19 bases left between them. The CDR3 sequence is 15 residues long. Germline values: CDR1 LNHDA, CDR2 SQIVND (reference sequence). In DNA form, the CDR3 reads TGTGCCAGTACCATGAGGACAGCGCTCCCAAACATTCAGTACTTC. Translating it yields CASTMRTALPNIQYF. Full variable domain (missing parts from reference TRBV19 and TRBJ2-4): DGGITQSPKYLFRKEGQNVTLSCEQNLNHDAMYWYRQDPGQGLRLIYYSQIVNDFQKGDIAEGYSVSREKKESFPLTVTSAQKNPTAFYLCASTMRTALPNIQYFGAGTRLSVL.

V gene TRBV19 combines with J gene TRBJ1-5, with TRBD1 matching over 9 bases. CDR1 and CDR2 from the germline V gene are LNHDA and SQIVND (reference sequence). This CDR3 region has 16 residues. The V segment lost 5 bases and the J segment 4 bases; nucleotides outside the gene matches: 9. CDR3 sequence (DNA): TGTGCCAGTAGTGCCACCCGACAGGGGGGGAATCAGCCCCAGCATTTT. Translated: CASSATRQGGNQPQHF.

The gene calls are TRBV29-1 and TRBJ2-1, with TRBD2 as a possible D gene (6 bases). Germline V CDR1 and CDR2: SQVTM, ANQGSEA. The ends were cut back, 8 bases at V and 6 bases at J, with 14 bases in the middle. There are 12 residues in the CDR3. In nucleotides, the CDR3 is TGCAGCTTAGCGGCCGGTGGCAATGAGCAGTTCTTC. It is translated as CSLAAGGNEQFF.

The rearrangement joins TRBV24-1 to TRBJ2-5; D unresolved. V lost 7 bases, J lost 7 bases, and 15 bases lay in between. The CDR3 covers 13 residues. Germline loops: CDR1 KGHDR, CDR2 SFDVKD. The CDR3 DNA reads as TGTGCCACCAGCGCCGGGTCCTCACGGACCCAGTACTTC. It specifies CATSAGSSRTQYF.

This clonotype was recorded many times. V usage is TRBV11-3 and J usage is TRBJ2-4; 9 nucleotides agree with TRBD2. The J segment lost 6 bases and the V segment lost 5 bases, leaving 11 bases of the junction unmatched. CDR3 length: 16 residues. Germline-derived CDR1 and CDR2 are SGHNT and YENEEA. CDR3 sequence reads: CASSPPAGGEGNIQYF. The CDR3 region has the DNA TGTGCCAGCAGCCCACCTGCGGGAGGGGAGGGAAACATTCAGTACTTC.

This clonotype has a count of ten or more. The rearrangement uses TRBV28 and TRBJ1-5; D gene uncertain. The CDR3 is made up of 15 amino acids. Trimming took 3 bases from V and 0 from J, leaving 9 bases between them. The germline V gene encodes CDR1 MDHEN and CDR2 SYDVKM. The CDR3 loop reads CASSLLDGSNQPQHF. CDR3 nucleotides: TGTGCCAGCAGTTTGCTTGACGGTAGCAATCAGCCCCAGCATTTT.

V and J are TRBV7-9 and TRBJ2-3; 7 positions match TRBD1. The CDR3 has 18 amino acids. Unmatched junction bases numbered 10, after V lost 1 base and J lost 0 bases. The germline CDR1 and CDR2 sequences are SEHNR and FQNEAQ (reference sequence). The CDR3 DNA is TGTGCCAGCAGCTTAGGAGGGGGCGACGAGGCTAGCACAGATACGCAGTATTTT. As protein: CASSLGGGDEASTDTQYF.

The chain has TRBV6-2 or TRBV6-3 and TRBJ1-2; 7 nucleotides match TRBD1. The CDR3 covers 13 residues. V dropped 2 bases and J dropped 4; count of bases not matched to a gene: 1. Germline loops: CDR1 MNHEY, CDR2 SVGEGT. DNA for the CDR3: TGTGCCAGCAGTTACGGACAGGTCTATGGCTACACCTTC. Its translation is CASSYGQVYGYTF.

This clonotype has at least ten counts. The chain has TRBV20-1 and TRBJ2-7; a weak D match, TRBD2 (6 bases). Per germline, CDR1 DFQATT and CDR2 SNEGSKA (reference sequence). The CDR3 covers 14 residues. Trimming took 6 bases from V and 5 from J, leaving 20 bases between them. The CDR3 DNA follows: TGCAGTGCCACGGGGGTGGGTGCCCCCGACGAGCAGTACTTC. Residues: CSATGVGAPDEQYF.

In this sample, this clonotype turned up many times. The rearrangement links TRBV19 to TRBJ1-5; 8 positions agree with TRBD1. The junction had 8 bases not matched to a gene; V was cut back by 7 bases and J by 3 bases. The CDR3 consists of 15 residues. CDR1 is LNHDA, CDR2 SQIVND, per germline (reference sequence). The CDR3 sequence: CASNREGQDNQPQHF. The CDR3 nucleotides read TGTGCCAGTAACCGAGAGGGACAGGACAATCAGCCCCAGCATTTT.

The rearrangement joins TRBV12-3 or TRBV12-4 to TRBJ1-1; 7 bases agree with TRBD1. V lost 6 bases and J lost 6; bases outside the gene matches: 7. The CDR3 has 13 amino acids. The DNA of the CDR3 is TGTGCCAGCAGCGAGCAGGGGGGCGCTGAAGCTTTCTTT. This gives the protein CASSEQGGAEAFF.

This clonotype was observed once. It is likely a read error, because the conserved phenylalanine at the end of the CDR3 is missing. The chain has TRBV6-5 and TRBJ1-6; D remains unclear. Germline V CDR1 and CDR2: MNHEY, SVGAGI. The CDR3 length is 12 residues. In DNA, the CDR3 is TGTGCCGGCAGTTACTGGGGTTCACCCCTCCACTCT. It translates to CAGSYWGSPLHS.

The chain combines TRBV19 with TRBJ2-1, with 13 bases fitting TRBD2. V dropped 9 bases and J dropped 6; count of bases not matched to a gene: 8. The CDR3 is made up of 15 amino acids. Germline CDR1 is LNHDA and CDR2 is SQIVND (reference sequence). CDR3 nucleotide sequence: TGTGCCAGCCAGGGGACTAGCGGGGCCCGCAATGAGCAGTTCTTC. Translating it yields CASQGTSGARNEQFF.

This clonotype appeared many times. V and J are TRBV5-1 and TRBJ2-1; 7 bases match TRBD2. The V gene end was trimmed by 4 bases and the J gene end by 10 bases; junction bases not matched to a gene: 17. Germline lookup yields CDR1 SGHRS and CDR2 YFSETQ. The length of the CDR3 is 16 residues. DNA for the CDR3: TGCGCCAGCAGCCCCCGGGGGGACCCAATTACAAGGGAGCAGTTCTTC. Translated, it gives CASSPRGDPITREQFF.

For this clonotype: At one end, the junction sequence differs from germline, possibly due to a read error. Here the CDR3 DNA reads TGCAGCGTTGCTTTGGGGCGACCTAACCATGGCTACACCTTC. This codes for CSVALGRPNHGYTF. The chain employs TRBV29-1 and TRBJ1-2; D possibly corresponds to TRBD1 (5 bases). Germline V gene lookup returns CDR1 SQVTM and CDR2 ANQGSEA. The CDR3 loop spans 14 amino acids.

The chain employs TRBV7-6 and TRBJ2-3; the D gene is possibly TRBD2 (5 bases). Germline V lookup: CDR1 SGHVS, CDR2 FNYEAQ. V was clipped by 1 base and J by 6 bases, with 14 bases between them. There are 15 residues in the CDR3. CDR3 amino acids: CASSLEGVCTDTQYF. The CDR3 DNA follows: TGTGCCAGCAGCTTAGAGGGAGTGTGTACGGATACGCAGTATTTT. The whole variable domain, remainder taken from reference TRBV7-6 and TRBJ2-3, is GAGVSQSPRYKVTKRGQDVALRCDPISGHVSLYWYRQALGQGPEFLTYFNYEAQQDKSGLPNDRFSAERPEGSISTLTIQRTEQRDSAMYRCASSLEGVCTDTQYFGPGTRLTVL.

The CDR3 protein is CASSPGPFF. In DNA, the CDR3 is TGTGCCAGCAGCCCGGGGCCGTTTTTT. The chain joins TRBV3-1 to TRBJ1-4; TRBD1 might be the D (5 bases). Germline-derived CDR1 and CDR2 are LGHDT and YNNKEL (reference sequence). V shed 4 bases and J shed 16 bases, with 7 bases lying between them. The length of the CDR3 is 9 residues.

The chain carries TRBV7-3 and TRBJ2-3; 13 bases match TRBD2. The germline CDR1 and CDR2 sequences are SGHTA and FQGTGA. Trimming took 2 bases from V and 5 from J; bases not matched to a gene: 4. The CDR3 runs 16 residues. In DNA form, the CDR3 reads TGTGCCAGCAGCTTAGGACTAGCGGGAGCCTTAGATACGCAGTATTTT. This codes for CASSLGLAGALDTQYF.